This paragraph reports one T cell receptor (beta chain). The target of this receptor is not known. From each donor, a roughly 2.4 ml peripheral blood sample was collected into PAXgene tubes and kept at -80 degrees C. Without any T cell sorting, total RNA was extracted from whole blood using the PAXgene blood miRNA kit on an automated QIAcube. Peripheral blood from monozygotic twin pairs, either concordant or discordant for inflammatory bowel disease, underwent deep TCRalpha and TCRbeta repertoire profiling that used unique molecular barcoding. Smoking habits were recorded for all twin pairs, and individuals were classified as current, former or never smokers. This sample is drawn from a study of monozygotic twins with inflammatory bowel disease (dated by TCRdb to between 2018 and 2020). A note on the overall study: A total of approximately 30 monozygotic twin pairs were included in the full study, comprising nine German pairs (four IBD-concordant, five IBD-discordant) and 19 IBD-discordant Danish pairs. Each individual had, on average, about 151 000 unique TCRalpha sequences and 181 000 unique TCRbeta sequences available for analysis. The search for disease-associated traits relied mainly on comparing IBD patients with their genetically identical healthy co-twins within discordant pairs.

Overall study results and their limits: No difference in repertoire similarity was observed between concordant and discordant twins, possibly owing to limited statistical power. Background noise and inter-individual variability may have been introduced into the repertoires by the differing immunosuppressive treatments among patients. The analysis was unable to tell apart different T cell subtypes. Measured by the inverse Simpson index, TCRbeta repertoire diversity was lower in IBD patients than in their healthy co-twins. No single strong signal or clonotype linked to IBD turned up in the results, so the idea that one exists was not supported. Fewer clonotypes were shared with other individuals by IBD patients than by healthy twins, most markedly in patients showing signs of disease activity.

Libraries were prepared through 5' RACE. Preparation of each TCR library used around 3,500 ng of total RNA. cDNA was synthesized with SMARTScribe reverse transcriptase in eight separate reactions per sample. Unique molecular identifiers containing a 6-nucleotide sample barcode were introduced through template switching during cDNA synthesis. TCRalpha and TCRbeta cDNA was amplified by two nested PCRs of 16 and 9 cycles, with bead purification after each PCR. Before amplification, cDNA was treated with uracil DNA-glycosylase and purified using the QIAquick PCR purification kit. The second PCR added Illumina TruSeq-compatible adapters along with sample-specific barcodes. Library quality and concentration were assessed using TapeStation and Qubit, and roughly 5.5 ng of each library was pooled. Sequencing of pooled libraries was carried out on an Illumina HiSeq2500 single-index Rapid Run using 2 x 100 bp reads and custom sequencing primers. Concerning the study's data processing: UMI-based consensus assembly with MiGEC version 1.2.6 was used to correct PCR and sequencing errors. MiXCR version 2.1.1 was used for V(D)J alignment, clonotype assembly and CDR3 extraction. To normalise gene usage, clonotype sharing and MAIT/NKT TCR abundance, the analysis used the top 1000, 10 000 and 20 000 clonotypes per sample. After downsampling to 27 000 UMIs, diversity was calculated as the inverse Simpson index using the vegan R package. Statistical testing used paired Mann-Whitney U tests on the discordant twin pairs and applied Benjamini-Hochberg correction for multiple testing. TCRdb reprocessed the reads and lists each CDR3 protein sequence as a single entry, with no DNA. These V and J calls rely on TCRdb rather than the paper's analysis. The table for this sample shows 160,000 or so distinct CDR3 sequences. The top ten clones comprise roughly 2.3% of the sample.

Measured from the cysteine to the phenylalanine, the CDR3 is 16 residues long. The record lacks a DNA sequence. CDR1 and CDR2, looked up from the germline V gene, are SGHAT and FQNNGV. This receptor was taken from a human donor with ulcerative colitis or Crohn's disease, or a healthy co-twin of an affected twin (not recorded which). Rearrangement joined TRBV11-2 to TRBJ2-1; with no DNA, the TCRdb D assignment of TRBD2 cannot be verified. Input material: blood. CDR3 region: CASSEVAGASYNEQFF.